Described below is a single T cell receptor (beta chain) sequence and its context. Study processing details: Nucleated cell counts were estimated from reference gene primer amplification. TCRdb's copy holds only in-frame clones and misses some; the assay was immunoSEQ multiplex PCR. V and J calls and clone size are as listed in that table; D and trimming were resolved from the DNA. The repertoire holds about 310,000 clones, with around 89% as singletons. All enrollees were roughly 18 to 89 years old and from fewer than 25 US areas. The sample originates from a study of blood T cell repertoires in COVID-19. Study as a whole: Sites in the United States, Italy and Spain provided acute and convalescent COVID-19 samples. Nucleic acid was either cDNA or gDNA, and it came from T cells, B-cell-depleted T cells, or PBMCs.

Sequencing input: PBMCs or T cells enriched from blood (not recorded which). This sequence originates from a woman aged 18-29 years with acute COVID-19.

The CDR3 is CASSRQGNTEAFF. Here the CDR3 DNA reads TGTGCCAGCAGCCGACAGGGGAACACTGAAGCTTTCTTT. The J gene is TRBJ1-1, the V gene TRBV2; 7 bases fit TRBD1. Germline-derived CDR1 and CDR2 are SNHLY and FYNNEI. The CDR3 spans 13 residues. V gave up 6 bases and J gave up 1 base; unmatched junction bases: 2.